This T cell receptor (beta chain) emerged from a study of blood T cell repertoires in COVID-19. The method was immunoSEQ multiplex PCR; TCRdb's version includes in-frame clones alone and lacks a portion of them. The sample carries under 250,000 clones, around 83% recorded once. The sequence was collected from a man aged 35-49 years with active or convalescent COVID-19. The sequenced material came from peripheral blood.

CDR3: CASSLSSPTATEAFF. The CDR3 bases are TGTGCCAGCAGCTTATCATCACCGACAGCCACTGAAGCTTTCTTT. This chain links TRBV7-9 with TRBJ1-1; TRBD1 is a possible D gene (5 bases). CDR3 length equals 15 residues. Germline assignment: CDR1 SEHNR and CDR2 FQNEAQ (reference sequence). V lost 2 bases to trimming and J lost 4 bases, with 14 bases between them.